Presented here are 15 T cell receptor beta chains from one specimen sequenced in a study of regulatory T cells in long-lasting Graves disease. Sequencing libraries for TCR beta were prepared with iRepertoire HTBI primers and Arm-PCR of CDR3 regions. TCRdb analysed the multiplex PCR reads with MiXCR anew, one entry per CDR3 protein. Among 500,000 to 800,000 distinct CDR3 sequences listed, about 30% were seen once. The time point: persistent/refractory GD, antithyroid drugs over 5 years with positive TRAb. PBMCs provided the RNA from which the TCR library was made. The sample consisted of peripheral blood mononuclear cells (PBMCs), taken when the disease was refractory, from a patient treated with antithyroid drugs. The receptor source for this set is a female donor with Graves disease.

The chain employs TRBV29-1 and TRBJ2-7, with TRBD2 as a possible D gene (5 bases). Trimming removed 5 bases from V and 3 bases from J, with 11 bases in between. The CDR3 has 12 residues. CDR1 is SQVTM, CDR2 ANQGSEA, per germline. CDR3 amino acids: CSVKGDHYEQYF. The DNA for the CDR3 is TGCAGCGTTAAGGGAGACCACTACGAGCAGTACTTC.

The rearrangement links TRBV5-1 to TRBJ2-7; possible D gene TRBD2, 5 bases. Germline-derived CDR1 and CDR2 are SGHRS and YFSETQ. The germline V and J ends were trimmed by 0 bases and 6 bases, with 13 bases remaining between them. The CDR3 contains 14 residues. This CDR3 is CASSLASGSVEQYF. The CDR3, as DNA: TGCGCCAGCAGCTTGGCCAGTGGTAGCGTCGAGCAGTACTTC.

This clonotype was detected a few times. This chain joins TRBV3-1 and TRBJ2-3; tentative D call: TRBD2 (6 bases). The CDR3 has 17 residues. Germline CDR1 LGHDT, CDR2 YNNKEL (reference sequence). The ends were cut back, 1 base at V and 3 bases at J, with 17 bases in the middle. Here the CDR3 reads CASSQVGFGGETDTQYF. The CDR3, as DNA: TGTGCCAGCAGCCAAGTGGGGTTCGGGGGAGAGACAGATACGCAGTATTTT.

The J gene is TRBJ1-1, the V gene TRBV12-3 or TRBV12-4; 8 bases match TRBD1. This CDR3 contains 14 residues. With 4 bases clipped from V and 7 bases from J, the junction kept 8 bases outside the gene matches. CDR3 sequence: CASSSWGGTGEAFF. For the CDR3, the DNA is TGTGCCAGCAGTTCCTGGGGGGGGACAGGTGAAGCTTTCTTT.

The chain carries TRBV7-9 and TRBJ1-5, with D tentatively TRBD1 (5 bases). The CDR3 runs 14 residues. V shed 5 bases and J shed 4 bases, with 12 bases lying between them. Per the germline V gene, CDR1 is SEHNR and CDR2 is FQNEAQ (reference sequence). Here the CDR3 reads CASSRGGLNQPQHF. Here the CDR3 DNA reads TGTGCCAGCAGCCGTGGGGGGTTAAATCAGCCCCAGCATTTT.

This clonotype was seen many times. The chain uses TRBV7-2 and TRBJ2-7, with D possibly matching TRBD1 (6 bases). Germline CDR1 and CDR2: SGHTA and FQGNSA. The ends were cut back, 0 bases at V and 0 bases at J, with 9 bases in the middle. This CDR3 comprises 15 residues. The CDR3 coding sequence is TGTGCCAGCAGCTTAGCGGACAGCCTCTCCTACGAGCAGTACTTC. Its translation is CASSLADSLSYEQYF.

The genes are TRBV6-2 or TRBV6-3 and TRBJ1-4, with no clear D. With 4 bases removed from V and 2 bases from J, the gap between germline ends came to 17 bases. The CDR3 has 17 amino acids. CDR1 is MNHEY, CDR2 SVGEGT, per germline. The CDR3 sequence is CASSSPGSHETNEKLFF. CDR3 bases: TGTGCCAGCAGTTCCCCGGGGTCCCACGAGACTAATGAAAAACTGTTTTTT.

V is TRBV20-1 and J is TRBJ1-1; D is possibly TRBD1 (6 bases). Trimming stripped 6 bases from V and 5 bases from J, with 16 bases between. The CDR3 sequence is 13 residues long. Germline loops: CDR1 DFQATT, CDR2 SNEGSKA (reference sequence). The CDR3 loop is CSANREPETEAFF. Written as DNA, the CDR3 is TGCAGTGCCAACAGGGAACCGGAGACTGAAGCTTTCTTT.

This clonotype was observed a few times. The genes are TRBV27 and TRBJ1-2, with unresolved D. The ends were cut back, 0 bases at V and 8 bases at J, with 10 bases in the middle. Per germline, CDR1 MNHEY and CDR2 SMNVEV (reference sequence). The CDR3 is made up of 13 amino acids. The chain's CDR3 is CASSLSDSVGYTF. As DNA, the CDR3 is TGTGCCAGCAGTTTATCGGACTCCGTAGGCTACACCTTC.

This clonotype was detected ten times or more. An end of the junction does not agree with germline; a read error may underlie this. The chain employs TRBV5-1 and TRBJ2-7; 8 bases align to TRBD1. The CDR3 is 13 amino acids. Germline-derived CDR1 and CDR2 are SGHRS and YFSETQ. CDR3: CASSLTGVYEQYF. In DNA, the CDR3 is TGTGCCAGCAGCCTGACAGGGGTCTACGAGCAGTACTTC.

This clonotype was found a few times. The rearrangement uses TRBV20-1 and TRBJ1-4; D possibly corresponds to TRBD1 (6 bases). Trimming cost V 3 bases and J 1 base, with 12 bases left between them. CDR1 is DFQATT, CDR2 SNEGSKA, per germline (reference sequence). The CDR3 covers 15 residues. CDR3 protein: CSASRQEQTNEKLFF. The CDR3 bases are TGCAGTGCTAGCCGACAGGAGCAAACTAATGAAAAACTGTTTTTT.

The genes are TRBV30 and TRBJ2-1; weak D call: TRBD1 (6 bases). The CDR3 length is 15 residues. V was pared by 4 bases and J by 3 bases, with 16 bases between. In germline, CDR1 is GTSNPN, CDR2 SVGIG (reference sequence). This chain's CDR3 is CAWNPRGGVYNEQFF. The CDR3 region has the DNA TGTGCCTGGAACCCACGTGGGGGCGTCTACAATGAGCAGTTCTTC.

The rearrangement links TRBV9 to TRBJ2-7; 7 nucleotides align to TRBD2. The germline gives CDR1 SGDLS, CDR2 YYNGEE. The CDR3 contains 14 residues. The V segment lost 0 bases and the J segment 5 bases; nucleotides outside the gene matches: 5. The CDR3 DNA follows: TGTGCCAGCAGCGTAGCGGATGGGGGGGACGAGCAGTACTTC. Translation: CASSVADGGDEQYF.

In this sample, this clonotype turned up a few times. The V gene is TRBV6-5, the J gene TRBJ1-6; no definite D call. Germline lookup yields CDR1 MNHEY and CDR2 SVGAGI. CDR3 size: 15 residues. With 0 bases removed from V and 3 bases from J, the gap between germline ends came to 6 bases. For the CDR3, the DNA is TGTGCCAGCAGTTACTCGAAAGGCTATAATTCACCCCTCCACTTT. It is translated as CASSYSKGYNSPLHF.

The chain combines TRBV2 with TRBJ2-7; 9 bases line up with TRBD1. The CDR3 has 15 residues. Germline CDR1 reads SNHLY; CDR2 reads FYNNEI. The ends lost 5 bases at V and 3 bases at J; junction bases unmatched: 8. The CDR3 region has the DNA TGTGCCAGCAGTCGGATGACAGGGGGACTCTACGAGCAGTACTTC. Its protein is CASSRMTGGLYEQYF.